The 19 T cell receptor beta chains in this list originate from one sample, sequenced in a study of beta chain features in type 1 diabetes. General study findings and limits: Moderately but significantly shorter TCRB CDR3s were found in Type 1 diabetes patients in all four CD4+ subsets.

What these receptors recognize is not known. The authors reverse transcribed all of the isolated RNA, so sequencing captured expressed TCRB transcripts. The data were produced by immunoSEQ multiplex PCR, yet TCRdb's version contains in-frame clones alone and is incomplete. The table shows about 230,000 clones, with about a sixth occurring only once. The specimen sequenced was naive CD4+ T cells from blood. These receptors all come from a man aged 25 to 40 with type 1 diabetes.

This chain joins TRBV29-1 and TRBJ1-1; D possibly corresponds to TRBD1 (5 bases). The CDR3 spans 13 residues. Germline V lookup: CDR1 SQVTM, CDR2 ANQGSEA. V shed 7 bases and J shed 2 bases, with 14 bases lying between them. Here the CDR3 reads CSAEYRKNTEAFF. The DNA for the CDR3 is TGCAGCGCCGAGTACAGGAAAAACACTGAAGCTTTCTTT.

The V gene is TRBV7-8, the J gene TRBJ2-3; tentative D call: TRBD2 (5 bases). The germline V and J ends were trimmed by 6 bases and 1 base, with 17 bases remaining between them. The CDR3 runs 16 residues. Per the germline V gene, CDR1 is SGHVS and CDR2 is FQNEAQ. CDR3 in amino acids: CASRYRADLGTDTQYF. The CDR3 DNA follows: TGTGCCAGCAGATACCGAGCGGACCTGGGCACAGATACGCAGTATTTT.

This chain joins TRBV13 and TRBJ2-7; tentative D call: TRBD2 (5 bases). CDR3 length: 12 residues. V shed 5 bases and J shed 3 bases, with 8 bases lying between them. Germline CDR1 PRHDT, CDR2 FYEKMQ (reference sequence). CDR3 DNA sequence: TGTGCCAGCAGCAGGACTTACTACGAGCAGTACTTC. This codes for CASSRTYYEQYF.

There are a few counts of this clone. The chain is built from TRBV15 and TRBJ2-7; D is possibly TRBD2 (6 bases). The CDR3 consists of 13 residues. Deletions cut 0 bases from V and 7 bases from J, with 10 bases between. Germline CDR1 is LNHNV and CDR2 is YYDKDF (reference sequence). CDR3 loop: CATSRDGSGEQYF. The CDR3 DNA reads as TGTGCCACCAGCAGAGATGGTAGCGGTGAGCAGTACTTC.

The V and J genes are TRBV6-5 and TRBJ2-5; D may be TRBD2 (5 bases). In germline, CDR1 is MNHEY, CDR2 SVGAGI. V was cut by 6 bases and J by 5 bases, with 13 bases left in between. The CDR3 contains 13 residues. CDR3 sequence reads: CASSRTVLETQYF. As DNA, the CDR3 is TGTGCCAGCAGCCGGACTGTTTTGGAGACCCAGTACTTC.

J is TRBJ2-7 and V is TRBV7-2, with 9 bases fitting TRBD2. The CDR3 loop spans 17 amino acids. V was clipped by 3 bases and J by 3 bases; unmatched bases: 12. Germline values: CDR1 SGHTA, CDR2 FQGNSA. In DNA form, the CDR3 reads TGTGCCAGCAGCTTCGTCGGGACAGCGGGGGGTTTCTACGAGCAGTACTTC. As protein: CASSFVGTAGGFYEQYF.

The rearrangement links TRBV2 to TRBJ2-3; TRBD2 might be the D (5 bases). Between the trimmed V and J ends, which lost 8 bases and 1 base, there was a span of 13 bases. CDR1 is SNHLY, CDR2 FYNNEI, per germline. The CDR3 totals 14 residues. This CDR3 reads CASGYISGTDTQYF. CDR3 bases: TGTGCCAGCGGGTATATTAGCGGCACAGATACGCAGTATTTT.

This rearrangement joins TRBV30 to TRBJ1-2; 7 bases are shared with TRBD1. The J segment lost 9 bases and the V segment lost 5 bases, leaving 6 bases of the junction unmatched. This CDR3 has 11 residues. Germline V gene data show CDR1 as GTSNPN and CDR2 as SVGIG (reference sequence). CDR3 DNA sequence: TGTGCCTGGTCGGCAGGGGGACGCTACACCTTC. It encodes CAWSAGGRYTF.

This rearrangement joins TRBV2 to TRBJ2-1, with D uncertain. Trimming cost V 4 bases and J 6 bases, with 16 bases left between them. The germline gives CDR1 SNHLY, CDR2 FYNNEI. The CDR3 runs to 15 residues. CDR3 region: CASSVGLVVGNEQFF. CDR3 nucleotide sequence: TGTGCCAGCAGTGTTGGGCTCGTGGTGGGCAATGAGCAGTTCTTC.

V gene TRBV27 combines with J gene TRBJ2-4; 7 nucleotides line up with TRBD2. V trimming: 4 bases; J trimming: 8 bases; junction bases outside the gene matches: 8. The CDR3 spans 14 residues. The germline V gene encodes CDR1 MNHEY and CDR2 SMNVEV (reference sequence). The CDR3 DNA reads as TGTGCCAGCAGTTCTCCCGTGGGAGGGGACATTCAGTACTTC. Protein product: CASSSPVGGDIQYF.

This clone has a handful of counts. The rearrangement uses TRBV2 and TRBJ2-7; no firm D call. V was cut by 6 bases and J by 3 bases, with 3 bases left in between. This CDR3 is built from 10 residues. Germline V gene lookup returns CDR1 SNHLY and CDR2 FYNNEI. In nucleotides, the CDR3 is TGTGCCAGCAGGGTCTACGAGCAGTACTTC. This encodes CASRVYEQYF. The variable domain in full, with the rest retrieved from reference TRBV2 and TRBJ2-7, is EPEVTQTPSHQVTQMGQEVILRCVPISNHLYFYWYRQILGQKVEFLVSFYNNEISEKSEIFDDQFSVERPDGSNFTLKIRSTKLEDSAMYFCASRVYEQYFGPGTRLTVT.

This clone came up a few times. The chain has TRBV7-9 and TRBJ2-7; D may be TRBD1 or TRBD2 (5 bases each). Germline V lookup: CDR1 SEHNR, CDR2 FQNEAQ (reference sequence). CDR3 length: 12 residues. V lost 9 bases, J lost 2 bases, and 11 bases lay in between. DNA for the CDR3: TGTGCCAGTCGGGGCGAAGCCTACGAGCAGTACTTC. This translates into CASRGEAYEQYF.

This clone was seen just once. This rearrangement joins TRBV27 to TRBJ2-1, with 10 bases aligning to TRBD2. Germline V gene data show CDR1 as MNHEY and CDR2 as SMNVEV (reference sequence). V shed 0 bases, J shed 7 bases, and the junction held 6 bases outside the gene matches. CDR3 length equals 16 residues. CDR3 bases: TGTGCCAGCAGTTTATCTTCGCTTAGCGGGAGGAATGAGCAGTTCTTC. Translation gives CASSLSSLSGRNEQFF.

This clone was detected only a few times. This rearrangement joins TRBV7-9 to TRBJ1-4, with no clear D. CDR3 length: 13 amino acids. Germline V gives CDR1 SEHNR, CDR2 FQNEAQ (reference sequence). V shed 1 base and J shed 5 bases, with 5 bases lying between them. CDR3 sequence: CASSLEGNEKLFF. CDR3 in DNA: TGTGCCAGCAGCTTAGAAGGGAATGAAAAACTGTTTTTT.

Notes on this clone: This sample includes further DNA sequences coding for the same CDR3. This chain links TRBV5-1 with TRBJ2-3; D is unclear. The CDR3 length is 13 residues. V shed 0 bases and J shed 1 base, with 3 bases lying between them. From germline, CDR1 is SGHRS and CDR2 YFSETQ. The CDR3 is CASSLDGTDTQYF. The CDR3 DNA reads TGCGCCAGCAGCTTGGATGGCACAGATACGCAGTATTTT.

This clone has just a few counts. The J gene is TRBJ1-2, the V gene TRBV7-9; 9 positions match TRBD1. Germline CDR1 reads SEHNR; CDR2 reads FQNEAQ (reference sequence). The junction had 8 bases not matched to a gene; V was cut back by 5 bases and J by 10 bases. This CDR3 region has 13 residues. The CDR3 protein is CASSTGTGWVYTF. CDR3 sequence (DNA): TGTGCCAGCAGCACCGGGACAGGGTGGGTCTACACCTTC. Full variable domain (missing parts from reference TRBV7-9 and TRBJ1-2): DTGVSQNPRHKITKRGQNVTFRCDPISEHNRLYWYRQTLGQGPEFLTYFQNEAQLEKSRLLSDRFSAERPKGSFSTLEIQRTEQGDSAMYLCASSTGTGWVYTFGSGTRLTVV.

This chain connects TRBV15 to TRBJ2-7, with 8 bases aligning to TRBD1. V gave up 5 bases and J gave up 5 bases; unmatched junction bases: 11. Germline loops: CDR1 LNHNV, CDR2 YYDKDF (reference sequence). The CDR3 consists of 15 residues. Written as DNA, the CDR3 is TGTGCCACCAGCCGTAGGAGGGCAGGGGGCGACGAGCAGTACTTC. It is translated as CATSRRRAGGDEQYF. The full variable domain, rest sourced from reference TRBV15 and TRBJ2-7, is DAMVIQNPRYQVTQFGKPVTLSCSQTLNHNVMYWYQQKSSQAPKLLFHYYDKDFNNEADTPDNFQSRRPNTSFCFLDIRSPGLGDTAMYLCATSRRRAGGDEQYFGPGTRLTVT.

The chain is built from TRBV7-6 and TRBJ2-7; D not certain. Germline values: CDR1 SGHVS, CDR2 FNYEAQ. With 5 bases removed from V and 11 bases from J, the gap between germline ends came to 7 bases. The CDR3 runs to 9 residues. This CDR3 reads CASSPTEYF. In nucleotides, the CDR3 is TGTGCCAGCAGCCCCACCGAGTACTTC.

V gene TRBV28 combines with J gene TRBJ2-7, with 8 bases lining up with TRBD1. This CDR3 has 16 amino acids. With 9 bases clipped from V and 2 bases from J, the junction kept 15 bases outside the gene matches. Germline loops: CDR1 MDHEN, CDR2 SYDVKM. The CDR3 spells CASRTGTTTIAYEQYF. Written as DNA, the CDR3 is TGTGCCAGTAGGACAGGGACCACAACGATAGCCTACGAGCAGTACTTC.